Each of the 15 T cell receptor beta chains below was sequenced from the same sample in a study of T cell changes during pregnancy in multiple sclerosis (dated by TCRdb to between 2017 and 2020). The library was generated by the immunoSEQ multiplex PCR assay. TCRdb obtained this table from immuneACCESS and retained in-frame rearrangements with V and J assigned. These tables miss some clones; where compared with another copy, unresolved V genes account for less than half of the shortfall, and the remainder is unexplained. The sample table records 35,000 to 55,000 clones; more than 75% of these occur just once. The biggest ten clones account for 5.9% of the sample. Source: CD8+ T cells from peripheral blood mononuclear cells, taken after pregnancy. The source of these receptors is a female donor in good health, enrolled as a control in a pregnancy study.

The chain couples TRBV6-5 to TRBJ2-5, with a weak D call TRBD2 (5 bases). Trimming removed 7 bases from V and 5 bases from J, with 20 bases in between. This CDR3 contains 15 residues. Looked up from germline, CDR1 is MNHEY and CDR2 is SVGAGI. The CDR3 is CASKVRSSSGETQYF. The CDR3 DNA follows: TGTGCCAGCAAGGTTCGATCAAGCTCGGGGGAGACCCAGTACTTC.

V usage is TRBV11-2 and J usage is TRBJ2-1; possibly TRBD2 for D (5 bases). Between the trimmed V and J ends, which lost 1 base and 6 bases, there was a span of 13 bases. This CDR3 spans 15 amino acids. CDR1 is SGHAT, CDR2 FQNNGV, per germline. This chain's CDR3 is CASSLGGWVTNEQFF. CDR3 in DNA: TGTGCCAGCAGCTTAGGCGGGTGGGTTACCAATGAGCAGTTCTTC. The full variable domain, rest sourced from reference TRBV11-2 and TRBJ2-1, is EAGVAQSPRYKIIEKRQSVAFWCNPISGHATLYWYQQILGQGPKLLIQFQNNGVVDDSQLPKDRFSAERLKGVDSTLKIQPAKLEDSAVYLCASSLGGWVTNEQFFGPGTRLTVL.

The rearrangement uses TRBV7-9 and TRBJ2-7; unclear D gene. Germline-derived CDR1 and CDR2 are SEHNR and FQNEAQ (reference sequence). V was shortened by 3 bases and J by 6 bases, with 6 bases between the two germline ends. The CDR3 length is 11 residues. The CDR3 DNA follows: TGTGCCAGCAGCTTGTCCGGCGAGCAGTACTTC. It encodes CASSLSGEQYF. Full variable domain (rest looked up from reference TRBV7-9 and TRBJ2-7): DTGVSQNPRHKITKRGQNVTFRCDPISEHNRLYWYRQTLGQGPEFLTYFQNEAQLEKSRLLSDRFSAERPKGSFSTLEIQRTEQGDSAMYLCASSLSGEQYFGPGTRLTVT.

J is TRBJ1-6 and V is TRBV5-4, with TRBD1 as a possible D gene (5 bases). Germline V gene lookup returns CDR1 SGHNT and CDR2 YYREEE (reference sequence). Deletions cut 0 bases from V and 4 bases from J, with 11 bases between. CDR3 length: 16 residues. DNA for the CDR3: TGTGCCAGCAGCTTGGGGGCAGGGAAATATAATTCACCCCTCCACTTT. Encoded protein: CASSLGAGKYNSPLHF.

This clone was detected a few times. The chain carries TRBV4-3 and TRBJ1-2; 11 nucleotides line up with TRBD1. The germline CDR1 and CDR2 sequences are LGHNA and YSLEER. Trimming cost V 3 bases and J 4 bases; bases outside gene matches: 7. The CDR3 is 16 amino acids. The CDR3 DNA reads as TGCGCCAGCAGCCAGGCCGGGACAGGGGGTGTCTATGGCTACACCTTC. Amino acid sequence: CASSQAGTGGVYGYTF.

The V call is TRBV4-3, the J call TRBJ2-5; a weak D match, TRBD1 (5 bases). Germline-derived CDR1 and CDR2 are LGHNA and YSLEER. V was trimmed by 4 bases and J by 5 bases, leaving 11 bases between them. The CDR3 is made up of 13 amino acids. CDR3 nucleotide sequence: TGCGCCAGCAGCCCAGGGATTATGGAGACCCAGTACTTC. Residues: CASSPGIMETQYF.

This rearrangement joins TRBV4-2 to TRBJ2-3, with 10 bases matching TRBD1. This CDR3 is 15 amino acids long. Unmatched junction bases numbered 1, after V lost 0 bases and J lost 4 bases. Germline V gives CDR1 LGHNA, CDR2 YNFKEQ. CDR3 region: CASSQETGGADTQYF. In nucleotides, the CDR3 is TGTGCCAGCAGCCAAGAGACAGGGGGCGCAGATACGCAGTATTTT.

The V call is TRBV6-5, the J call TRBJ1-6; D remains ambiguous. V was clipped by 2 bases and J by 0 bases, with 5 bases between them. The CDR3 sequence is 15 residues long. Germline V gives CDR1 MNHEY, CDR2 SVGAGI. The CDR3 nucleotides read TGTGCCAGCAGTTACCTGAGCTCCTATAATTCACCCCTCCACTTT. It yields the protein CASSYLSSYNSPLHF.

The J gene is TRBJ2-1, the V gene TRBV15, with TRBD1 as a possible D gene (6 bases). Trimming removed 8 bases from V and 5 bases from J, with 16 bases in between. The germline V gene encodes CDR1 LNHNV and CDR2 YYDKDF (reference sequence). This CDR3 region has 14 residues. The DNA of the CDR3 is TGTGCCACCGAACAGGGTTTTCGCCACAATGAGCAGTTCTTC. Translating it yields CATEQGFRHNEQFF.

This rearrangement joins TRBV11-2 to TRBJ2-7; 7 nucleotides align to TRBD2. Germline trimming cut 5 bases from V and 3 bases from J; bases unmatched to any gene: 4. Germline CDR1 and CDR2: SGHAT and FQNNGV. The CDR3 is made up of 13 amino acids. CDR3: CASSRRTSYEQYF. CDR3 DNA: TGTGCCAGCAGCCGCCGGACTAGCTACGAGCAGTACTTC.

This sequence joins TRBV7-8 and TRBJ1-2; possible D gene TRBD1, 6 bases. Germline V gene sequence: CDR1 SGHVS, CDR2 FQNEAQ. The CDR3 runs 12 residues. V lost 8 bases and J lost 8, with 15 bases in between. The CDR3 is CASGKGVWGYTF. The CDR3 DNA follows: TGTGCCAGCGGGAAGGGGGTATGGGGCTACACCTTC. Full variable domain (rest looked up from reference TRBV7-8 and TRBJ1-2): GAGVSQSPRYKVAKRGQDVALRCDPISGHVSLFWYQQALGQGPEFLTYFQNEAQLDKSGLPSDRFFAERPEGSVSTLKIQRTQQEDSAVYLCASGKGVWGYTFGSGTRLTVV.

This chain uses TRBV9 with TRBJ2-1, with D possibly being TRBD2 (6 bases). This CDR3 spans 18 amino acids. Per germline, CDR1 SGDLS and CDR2 YYNGEE. V lost 3 bases to trimming and J lost 0 bases, with 19 bases between them. CDR3 region: CASSGGERVLSSYNEQFF. The CDR3 bases are TGTGCCAGCAGCGGGGGGGAGAGGGTATTATCCTCCTACAATGAGCAGTTCTTC.

The V call is TRBV28, the J call TRBJ2-7; D not resolved. Germline CDR1 reads MDHEN; CDR2 reads SYDVKM. V was cut by 8 bases and J by 2 bases, with 16 bases left in between. There are 14 residues in the CDR3. The CDR3 DNA reads as TGTGCCAGCGTCCCGAGCCGGGTTGCCTACGAGCAGTACTTC. Translating it yields CASVPSRVAYEQYF.

The table lists this clone with a few counts. V is TRBV7-9 and J is TRBJ1-6, with TRBD1 matching over 7 bases. CDR1 is SEHNR, CDR2 FQNEAQ, per germline (reference sequence). With V trimmed by 5 bases and J by 6 bases, 10 bases remained unmatched. The CDR3 length is 16 residues. The CDR3 DNA reads as TGTGCCAGCAGCAACCCCTGGGACAGCCCTAATTCACCCCTCCACTTT. Its translation: CASSNPWDSPNSPLHF. The variable domain in full, with the rest retrieved from reference TRBV7-9 and TRBJ1-6, is DTGVSQNPRHKITKRGQNVTFRCDPISEHNRLYWYRQTLGQGPEFLTYFQNEAQLEKSRLLSDRFSAERPKGSFSTLEIQRTEQGDSAMYLCASSNPWDSPNSPLHFGNGTRLTVT.

The V gene is TRBV6-4, the J gene TRBJ2-1, with TRBD2 matching 11 bases. This CDR3 spans 19 amino acids. With 3 bases clipped from V and 0 bases from J, the junction kept 10 bases outside the gene matches. CDR1 is MRHNA, CDR2 SNTAGT, per germline. As DNA, the CDR3 is TGTGCCAGCAGTGAGTTTCAGACTAGCGGGGTGGACTCCTACAATGAGCAGTTCTTC. Encoded protein: CASSEFQTSGVDSYNEQFF.